Each of the 28 T cell receptor beta chains below was sequenced from the same sample in a study of cytomegalovirus exposure and HLA in healthy donors. This PCR relied on a set of 60 Vbeta primers and 13 Jbeta primers. Only in-frame clones appear in the TCRdb table, and some are missing; sequencing was by immunoSEQ multiplex PCR. The sample comprises some 74,000 clones, 60% to 75% of which are singletons, and about 20% rests with the top ten. The sample was PBMCs. The source is a man in his forties or fifties in good health and CMV-seropositive.

The chain joins TRBV4-3 to TRBJ2-6; possibly TRBD2 for D (5 bases). V was shortened by 0 bases and J by 2 bases, with 8 bases between the two germline ends. Germline lookup yields CDR1 LGHNA and CDR2 YSLEER. This CDR3 has 16 residues. The CDR3 reads CASSQESGTGANVLTF. The CDR3 coding sequence is TGCGCCAGCAGCCAAGAGTCGGGGACTGGGGCCAACGTCCTGACTTTC.

The chain employs TRBV9 and TRBJ2-2; possible D gene TRBD1, 6 bases. The ends were cut back, 2 bases at V and 7 bases at J, with 12 bases in the middle. There are 14 residues in the CDR3. The germline V gene has CDR1 SGDLS and CDR2 YYNGEE. CDR3 DNA: TGTGCCAGCAGCGTTCAGGGGCGGATCGGGGAGCTGTTTTTT. Translated, it gives CASSVQGRIGELFF.

The J gene is TRBJ2-7, the V gene TRBV7-9; the D is unclear. The V end was cut by 4 bases, the J end by 0 bases, with 4 bases between. The CDR3 has 12 residues. Germline CDR1 reads SEHNR; CDR2 reads FQNEAQ (reference sequence). CDR3: CASSSSSYEQYF. CDR3 in DNA: TGTGCCAGCAGCTCGAGCTCCTACGAGCAGTACTTC.

This clone was detected once. The chain recombines TRBV4-2 with TRBJ2-7; 9 positions agree with TRBD2. The V and J ends lost 4 bases and 1 base, in that order; junction bases with no gene match: 11. Germline-derived CDR1 and CDR2 are LGHNA and YNFKEQ. The CDR3 runs 17 residues. CDR3 sequence: CASSPGAAGGTSYEQYF. The CDR3 DNA reads TGTGCCAGCAGCCCCGGAGCGGCGGGGGGGACATCCTACGAGCAGTACTTC.

The CDR3 reads CASSDGTVIGETQYF. The CDR3 bases are TGTGCCAGCAGCGACGGGACAGTGATAGGAGAGACCCAGTACTTC. The rearrangement uses TRBV7-2 and TRBJ2-5, with TRBD1 identical over 7 bases. The J segment lost 4 bases and the V segment lost 5 bases, leaving 10 bases of the junction unmatched. CDR1 SGHTA and CDR2 FQGNSA come from the germline V gene. This CDR3 contains 15 residues.

The gene calls are TRBV23-1 and TRBJ1-2; D is perhaps TRBD1 (6 bases). TRBV23-1 is given ORF status, its function remaining uncertain. The CDR3 runs 14 residues. Trimming stripped 0 bases from V and 7 bases from J, with 12 bases between. CDR3 protein: CASSQSAQGIGYTF. The CDR3 DNA follows: TGCGCCAGCAGTCAATCCGCACAGGGCATTGGCTACACCTTC.

This clone was detected a few times. The J gene is TRBJ2-3, the V gene TRBV14; 15 bases line up with TRBD2. V lost 4 bases and J lost 7; bases outside the gene matches: 9. The CDR3 has 17 residues. Per the germline V gene, CDR1 is SGHDN and CDR2 is FVKESK. The DNA of the CDR3 is TGTGCCAGCAGCCCGGGACTAGCGGGGGGAAGGCGCTATACGCAGTATTTT. Protein: CASSPGLAGGRRYTQYF.

The gene calls are TRBV11-2 and TRBJ2-5; perhaps TRBD1 as D (5 bases). The V end lost 1 base, the J end lost 5 bases, and 8 bases lay between the germline ends. The CDR3 runs to 13 residues. CDR1 and CDR2 (germline): SGHAT, FQNNGV. The CDR3: CASSLARDETQYF. DNA of the CDR3: TGTGCCAGCAGCTTAGCCAGGGATGAGACCCAGTACTTC. The whole variable domain, remainder taken from reference TRBV11-2 and TRBJ2-5, is EAGVAQSPRYKIIEKRQSVAFWCNPISGHATLYWYQQILGQGPKLLIQFQNNGVVDDSQLPKDRFSAERLKGVDSTLKIQPAKLEDSAVYLCASSLARDETQYFGPGTRLLVL.

This clone was seen a few times. This sequence joins TRBV15 and TRBJ1-5; D unresolved. Germline V gene data show CDR1 as LNHNV and CDR2 as YYDKDF (reference sequence). The CDR3 is 13 residues long. Trimming took 1 base from V and 8 from J, leaving 9 bases between them. CDR3 amino acids: CATSRGPREPQHF. The DNA of the CDR3 is TGTGCCACCAGCAGAGGACCGCGGGAGCCCCAGCATTTT.

The gene calls are TRBV19 and TRBJ1-6, with 7 positions matching TRBD1. The V segment lost 8 bases and the J segment 6 bases; nucleotides outside the gene matches: 4. CDR3 length: 13 residues. Germline CDR1 reads LNHDA; CDR2 reads SQIVND (reference sequence). The CDR3 spells CASADRINSPLHF. The DNA of the CDR3 is TGTGCCAGTGCGGACAGGATTAATTCACCCCTCCACTTT.

This sequence joins TRBV6-5 and TRBJ2-7, with TRBD1 matching over 10 bases. The CDR3 has 15 amino acids. Germline CDR1 MNHEY, CDR2 SVGAGI. The V gene end was trimmed by 4 bases and the J gene end by 3 bases; junction bases not matched to a gene: 6. The DNA for the CDR3 is TGTGCCAGCAGTTCGACCGGGACAGGGGACTACGAGCAGTACTTC. As protein: CASSSTGTGDYEQYF.

The rearrangement uses TRBV19 and TRBJ2-1; D might be TRBD2 (6 bases). Germline V lookup: CDR1 LNHDA, CDR2 SQIVND (reference sequence). Trimming took off 1 base at V and 8 bases at J, with 12 bases between the two ends. The CDR3 loop spans 14 amino acids. CDR3 region: CASSIGDFYHEQFF. The CDR3 DNA follows: TGTGCCAGTAGTATAGGGGACTTTTACCATGAGCAGTTCTTC. The full variable domain, its missing parts supplied by reference TRBV19 and TRBJ2-1, is DGGITQSPKYLFRKEGQNVTLSCEQNLNHDAMYWYRQDPGQGLRLIYYSQIVNDFQKGDIAEGYSVSREKKESFPLTVTSAQKNPTAFYLCASSIGDFYHEQFFGPGTRLTVL.

The chain recombines TRBV4-1 with TRBJ1-1, with unresolved D. Germline loops: CDR1 MGHRA, CDR2 YSYEKL. The CDR3 spans 15 residues. With 0 bases removed from V and 5 bases from J, the gap between germline ends came to 13 bases. CDR3 sequence reads: CASSQEWAPGTEAFF. The CDR3 region has the DNA TGCGCCAGCAGCCAAGAGTGGGCCCCGGGGACTGAAGCTTTCTTT.

This clone occurred a few times. In nucleotides, the CDR3 is TGTGCCAGCAGCCACGGACAGAGCACAGATACGCAGTATTTT. Translating gives CASSHGQSTDTQYF. V gene TRBV14 combines with J gene TRBJ2-3; D perhaps matches TRBD1 (6 bases). The CDR3 totals 14 residues. With 3 bases removed from V and 0 bases from J, the gap between germline ends came to 7 bases. In germline, CDR1 is SGHDN, CDR2 FVKESK.

This chain links TRBV7-9 with TRBJ1-4, with TRBD1 matching over 9 bases. This CDR3 is 14 amino acids long. Germline trimming cut 4 bases from V and 8 bases from J; bases unmatched to any gene: 5. Per the germline V gene, CDR1 is SEHNR and CDR2 is FQNEAQ (reference sequence). This CDR3 is CASSSDRGSEKLFF. The CDR3 DNA sequence: TGTGCCAGCAGCTCGGACAGGGGTTCGGAAAAACTGTTTTTT.

This clone was picked up a small number of times. The chain has TRBV29-1 and TRBJ1-1, with 11 bases matching TRBD1. With V trimmed by 6 bases and J by 4 bases, 7 bases remained unmatched. CDR1 and CDR2 (germline): SQVTM, ANQGSEA. The CDR3 runs 14 residues. The CDR3 DNA follows: TGCAGCGTAAAGGGACAGGGGGGGTCCACTGAAGCTTTCTTT. It is translated as CSVKGQGGSTEAFF.

This clone was seen a single time. The V call is TRBV19, the J call TRBJ2-5; D gene ambiguous. The J call is in doubt because the DNA end fits TRBJ2-7 better. The CDR3 is made up of 12 amino acids. Germline CDR1 is LNHDA and CDR2 is SQIVND (reference sequence). The CDR3 protein is CASSIAPYEQYF. Here the CDR3 DNA reads TGTGCCAGTAGTATAGCACCCTACGAGCAGTACTTC.

The genes are TRBV4-3 and TRBJ2-7, with TRBD1 matching over 8 bases. Per the germline V gene, CDR1 is LGHNA and CDR2 is YSLEER. Trimming cost V 0 bases and J 6 bases; bases outside gene matches: 4. The CDR3 extends over 14 amino acids. The DNA for the CDR3 is TGCGCCAGCAGCCAAGATTACGACAGGGGCGAGCAGTACTTC. This codes for CASSQDYDRGEQYF.

J is TRBJ2-6 and V is TRBV5-4; TRBD1 is a possible D gene (5 bases). The V end lost 2 bases, the J end lost 0 bases, and 12 bases lay between the germline ends. The CDR3 sequence is 17 residues long. The germline V gene encodes CDR1 SGHNT and CDR2 YYREEE (reference sequence). The CDR3 nucleotides read TGTGCCAGCAGCTTACCTCCAGGGCCCTCTGGGGCCAACGTCCTGACTTTC. This sequence encodes CASSLPPGPSGANVLTF.

The chain carries TRBV9 and TRBJ2-1, with 9 bases matching TRBD1. With 4 bases clipped from V and 2 bases from J, the junction kept 7 bases outside the gene matches. Germline loops: CDR1 SGDLS, CDR2 YYNGEE. This CDR3 spans 16 amino acids. The DNA of the CDR3 is TGTGCCAGCAGCCTCCGGGACAGGGTCCCCTACAATGAGCAGTTCTTC. This encodes CASSLRDRVPYNEQFF.

As regards this clone: This sample also contains other DNA sequences that code for the same CDR3. The chain employs TRBV7-8 and TRBJ1-6; unclear D gene. Trimming removed 1 base at V and 6 bases at J, with 13 bases between. The CDR3 runs 16 residues. Germline CDR1 SGHVS, CDR2 FQNEAQ. The chain's CDR3 is CASSLGAELLNSPLHF. CDR3 sequence (DNA): TGTGCCAGCAGCTTAGGGGCCGAGCTCCTTAATTCACCCCTCCACTTT.

The sample holds one count of this clone. V is TRBV4-1 and J is TRBJ2-1, with 8 bases aligning to TRBD2. V gave up 0 bases and J gave up 0 bases; unmatched junction bases: 7. The germline V gene encodes CDR1 MGHRA and CDR2 YSYEKL. The CDR3 has 18 amino acids. CDR3 sequence (DNA): TGCGCCAGCAGCCAAGAAGCAGCGGGGGCCAGCTCCTACAATGAGCAGTTCTTC. This encodes CASSQEAAGASSYNEQFF.

The CDR3 bases are TGTGCCAGCAGTGAGGGGCGGGGGCCCACCTACGAGCAGTACTTC. Protein: CASSEGRGPTYEQYF. This chain uses TRBV2 with TRBJ2-7, with D maybe TRBD2 (7 bases). The V end lost 3 bases, the J end lost 2 bases, and 14 bases lay between the germline ends. Germline CDR1 reads SNHLY; CDR2 reads FYNNEI. The CDR3 has 15 amino acids. Full variable domain (remainder filled in from reference TRBV2 and TRBJ2-7): EPEVTQTPSHQVTQMGQEVILRCVPISNHLYFYWYRQILGQKVEFLVSFYNNEISEKSEIFDDQFSVERPDGSNFTLKIRSTKLEDSAMYFCASSEGRGPTYEQYFGPGTRLTVT.

This clone appeared a few times. The chain couples TRBV7-2 to TRBJ1-1, with D uncertain. The germline V gene has CDR1 SGHTA and CDR2 FQGNSA. Trimming shortened V by 1 base and J by 1 base, and 4 bases separated the two germline ends. CDR3 length: 13 amino acids. The chain's CDR3 is CASSLDTNTEAFF. The CDR3, as DNA: TGTGCCAGCAGCTTAGACACGAACACTGAAGCTTTCTTT.

This clone was detected only a few times. CDR3 sequence (DNA): TGTGCCAGCAGTTGGGACACCTATGGGACTGAAGCTTTCTTT. It specifies CASSWDTYGTEAFF. The rearrangement links TRBV2 to TRBJ1-1, with D perhaps TRBD1 (6 bases). Per the germline V gene, CDR1 is SNHLY and CDR2 is FYNNEI. This CDR3 has 14 residues. The ends were cut back, 5 bases at V and 5 bases at J, with 15 bases in the middle.

This clone has just a few counts. The V and J genes are TRBV5-1 and TRBJ1-1; TRBD1 matches 8 bases. With V trimmed by 5 bases and J by 0 bases, 3 bases remained unmatched. Germline V gene sequence: CDR1 SGHRS, CDR2 YFSETQ. This CDR3 contains 14 residues. The chain's CDR3 is CASRTGDMNTEAFF. Here the CDR3 DNA reads TGCGCCAGCAGGACAGGGGACATGAACACTGAAGCTTTCTTT.

The V and J genes are TRBV29-1 and TRBJ2-3; D is possibly TRBD2 (5 bases). V was trimmed by 3 bases and J by 2 bases, leaving 6 bases between them. Germline CDR1 is SQVTM and CDR2 is ANQGSEA. This CDR3 has 12 residues. Here the CDR3 reads CSVDGNTDTQYF. The CDR3, as DNA: TGCAGCGTTGACGGGAACACAGATACGCAGTATTTT.

A few counts support this clone. The rearrangement joins TRBV4-3 to TRBJ2-7, with 8 bases that match TRBD2. CDR1 and CDR2 from the germline V gene are LGHNA and YSLEER. The CDR3 spans 16 residues. Losses at the gene ends were 0 bases for V and 7 bases for J; bases not matched to a gene: 11. In DNA, the CDR3 is TGCGCCAGCAGCCAAGATAGGACGGGGGGGCTTAATGAGCAGTACTTC. Amino acids: CASSQDRTGGLNEQYF.